This TCR beta chain was documented in a study of blood T cell repertoires in COVID-19. Turning to the study itself: COVID-19 samples, acute and convalescent, were from the United States, Italy and Spain.

Profiled with immunoSEQ multiplex PCR; TCRdb holds only in-frame clones, not every one. This sample carries around 470,000 clones, 89% of them seen once, and the ten largest clones take around 0.92%. Trimming took 4 bases from V and 1 from J; bases not matched to a gene: 5. CDR1 is SEHNR, CDR2 FQNEAQ, per germline (reference sequence). This CDR3 is built from 17 residues. The sequence was collected from a man between 18 and 35 years old with COVID-19, enrolled during active disease. Sequencing input: peripheral blood. The chain combines TRBV7-9 with TRBJ1-6; 9 positions agree with TRBD1. This CDR3 is CASSSLDRGSYNSPLHF. In nucleotides, the CDR3 is TGTGCCAGCAGCTCCTTGGACAGGGGTTCCTATAATTCACCCCTCCACTTT.